These 11 T cell receptor beta chains came from one sample sequenced in a study of T cells in Graves' hyperthyroidism and ophthalmopathy. RNA transcripts were the template for amplifying TCR beta CDR3 regions. When the TCR CDR3 underwent first-round RT-PCR, the HTBI primer set was used. TCRdb re-called the multiplex PCR reads with MiXCR, one entry per CDR3 protein. The table shows nearly 600,000 distinct CDR3 sequences, with approximately 15% occurring only once. The sequenced sample was blood. These receptors all come from a woman under 40 with Graves' hyperthyroidism that later progressed to Graves' ophthalmopathy.

This clonotype appeared a single time. CDR3 nucleotide sequence: TGTGCCAGCAGGCCTGGACTAGCGGATAACCAAGAGACCCAGTACTTC. Protein: CASRPGLADNQETQYF. The chain is built from TRBV27 and TRBJ2-5, with 10 positions matching TRBD2. Germline values: CDR1 MNHEY, CDR2 SMNVEV (reference sequence). Losses at the gene ends were 6 bases for V and 0 bases for J; bases not matched to a gene: 7. This CDR3 is 16 amino acids long.

The chain combines TRBV3-1 with TRBJ1-2, with D unresolved. Trimming pared 0 bases from V and 8 bases from J, leaving 10 bases between. Germline loops: CDR1 LGHDT, CDR2 YNNKEL (reference sequence). This CDR3 contains 13 residues. CDR3 sequence (DNA): TGTGCCAGCAGCCAAGATAGAATAGAGGGCTACACCTTC. This gives the protein CASSQDRIEGYTF.

This clonotype was observed at least ten times. V usage is TRBV7-2 and J usage is TRBJ2-7; D is undetermined. CDR3 size: 12 residues. The V end was cut by 5 bases, the J end by 2 bases, with 7 bases between. CDR1 and CDR2 from the germline V gene are SGHTA and FQGNSA. CDR3 bases: TGTGCCAGCAGCCGAGACACCTACGAGCAGTACTTC. It yields the protein CASSRDTYEQYF.

The sample holds a few counts of this clonotype. The rearrangement joins TRBV6-2 or TRBV6-3 to TRBJ1-2; D is possibly TRBD1 (6 bases). Germline V gene sequence: CDR1 MNHEY, CDR2 SVGEGT. This CDR3 has 12 amino acids. Trimming took off 8 bases at V and 8 bases at J, with 15 bases between the two ends. CDR3 amino acids: CASRDSGGGYTF. CDR3 sequence (DNA): TGTGCCAGCCGCGACAGCGGGGGCGGCTACACCTTC.

This clonotype was observed many times. The rearrangement joins TRBV3-1 to TRBJ2-1; 9 bases align to TRBD2. V dropped 4 bases and J dropped 3; count of bases not matched to a gene: 7. The CDR3 length is 16 residues. Per the germline V gene, CDR1 is LGHDT and CDR2 is YNNKEL (reference sequence). CDR3 in amino acids: CASSRLAETFYNEQFF. The CDR3 DNA reads as TGTGCCAGCAGCCGACTAGCGGAGACGTTCTACAATGAGCAGTTCTTC.

This clonotype appeared many times. The J gene is TRBJ2-1, the V gene TRBV6-1; tentative D call: TRBD2 (6 bases). V gave up 7 bases and J gave up 10 bases, with 23 bases separating them. There are 15 residues in the CDR3. Germline CDR1 reads MNHNS; CDR2 reads SASEGT. This chain's CDR3 is CASTTSMIDRWEQFF. The DNA for the CDR3 is TGTGCCAGCACTACTAGCATGATTGATCGGTGGGAGCAGTTCTTC.

V is TRBV10-3 and J is TRBJ2-7, with 15 nucleotides matching TRBD2. V was clipped by 6 bases and J by 5 bases; unmatched bases: 8. CDR1 and CDR2 (germline): ENHRY, SYGVKD. This CDR3 has 16 amino acids. Written as DNA, the CDR3 is TGTGCCATCAGCGAAGGGACTAGCGGGAGGTCCCACGAGCAGTACTTC. Translating gives CAISEGTSGRSHEQYF.

At least ten counts were recorded for this clonotype. The V gene is TRBV2, the J gene TRBJ2-2, with no clear D. The CDR3 totals 15 residues. CDR1 and CDR2 from the germline V gene are SNHLY and FYNNEI. Deletions cut 6 bases from V and 2 bases from J, with 13 bases between. CDR3 region: CASSLTGQNTGELFF. CDR3 DNA: TGTGCCAGCAGCCTAACCGGGCAAAACACCGGGGAGCTGTTTTTT.

The chain links TRBV11-3 to TRBJ2-1; 12 nucleotides line up with TRBD2. V dropped 6 bases and J dropped 6; count of bases not matched to a gene: 9. The germline gives CDR1 SGHNT, CDR2 YENEEA. CDR3 size: 16 residues. CDR3 region: CASSSSGTSGFNEQFF. For the CDR3, the DNA is TGTGCCAGCAGTTCTTCTGGGACTAGCGGGTTCAATGAGCAGTTCTTC.

This clonotype was detected many times. This chain uses TRBV20-1 with TRBJ2-1; 13 nucleotides match TRBD2. J gave up 8 bases and V 3 bases, and 4 bases lay outside the gene matches. CDR3 length: 14 amino acids. CDR1 is DFQATT, CDR2 SNEGSKA, per germline (reference sequence). Written as DNA, the CDR3 is TGCAGTGCTAGGACTAGCGGGAGGATGGATGAGCAGTTCTTC. Translation: CSARTSGRMDEQFF.

This clonotype occurred many times. V is TRBV12-3 or TRBV12-4 and J is TRBJ2-3, with D hard to call. This CDR3 region has 13 residues. V was clipped by 4 bases and J by 7 bases, with 12 bases between them. CDR3 sequence reads: CASSSTLAYTQYF. DNA for the CDR3: TGTGCCAGCAGTTCGACCCTTGCATATACGCAGTATTTT.